Listed below are T cell receptor beta chains from one sample, sequenced in a study of spatial heterogeneity in lung cancer. One entry per CDR3 protein results from TCRdb running MiXCR on the 5' RACE reads. The repertoire consists of 15,000 to 20,000 distinct CDR3 sequences, with 4.5% to 7% occurring once and the leading ten covering under 13%. Specimen: lung tumor tissue, collected at surgery. All receptors come from a female donor with early-stage non-small cell lung cancer. The CDR3 runs from the conserved cysteine through the conserved F or W. A D gene is named only where the DNA matches it firmly. Clone size, where shown, is once, few, many, or a class for clones that have expanded.

clone size,J gene,V gene,D gene,CDR3 DNA,CDR3 protein
many,TRBJ1-6,TRBV3-1,NA,TGTGCCAGCAGCCACCAGGGTCACGGGGCACCCCTCCACTTT,CASSHQGHGAPLHF
few,TRBJ2-2,TRBV5-6,NA,TGTGCCAGCAGCTTGAAGACGCGGACAAGGGGGACCGGGGAGCTGTTTTTT,CASSLKTRTRGTGELFF
few,TRBJ1-5,TRBV18,TRBD1,TGTGCCAGCTCAACCGGGACAGGGGGCCGGGGCAATCAGCCCCAGCATTTT,CASSTGTGGRGNQPQHF
NA,TRBJ2-1,TRBV11-2,NA,TGTGCCAGCAGGGTGGCGGCCGGGGCTAATGAGCAGTTCTTC,CASRVAAGANEQFF
many,TRBJ2-2,TRBV7-6,TRBD2,TGTGCCAGCAGCTTGACAGCGGGAGGAAACACCGGGGAGCTGTTTTTT,CASSLTAGGNTGELFF
once,TRBJ2-7,TRBV7-8,TRBD1,TGTGCCAGCAGCTTCTACCGGACAGGAGATTACGAGCAGTACTTC,CASSFYRTGDYEQYF
few,TRBJ2-7,TRBV11-3,NA,TGTGCCAGCAGCTTAGAACGTTCGGGAGAGCAGTACTTC,CASSLERSGEQYF
many,TRBJ2-5,TRBV7-2,TRBD2,TGTGCCAGCAGCCGGGGGGACTATCAAGAGACCCAGTACTTC,CASSRGDYQETQYF
NA,TRBJ2-6,TRBV21-1,NA,TGTGCCAGCAGCAAATTGGTTTGCCGTTCAGGGGGCTTTTCTGGGGCCAACGTCCTGACTTTC,CASSKLVCRSGGFSGANVLTF
many,TRBJ2-5,TRBV27,TRBD1,TGTGCCAGCAGTATAAACAGGGGAGAGACCCAGTACTTC,CASSINRGETQYF
medium-sized,TRBJ2-7,TRBV12-3/TRBV12-4,NA,TGTGCCAGCAGTTTAGAGAGAAGCTACGAGCAGTACTTC,CASSLERSYEQYF
medium-sized,TRBJ2-7,TRBV18,NA,TGTGCCAGCTCACAAGAGGGGAGCTCCTACGAGCAGTACTTC,CASSQEGSSYEQYF
many,TRBJ2-6,TRBV28,NA,TGTGCCAGCAGTCAGGGACCGGGGGCCAACGTCCTGACTTTC,CASSQGPGANVLTF
many,TRBJ2-7,TRBV28,NA,TGTGCCAGCAGCCCCGTCAAGGCGGGCGCCTTCTCCTACGAGCAGTACTTC,CASSPVKAGAFSYEQYF
many,TRBJ2-1,TRBV20-1,TRBD2,TGCAGTGCTAGGCGGGAGAACTCCTACAATGAGCAGTTCTTC,CSARRENSYNEQFF
many,TRBJ2-5,TRBV10-3,TRBD2,TGTGCCATCAAAGGGACCGGGACTAGCGGACAAGAGACCCAGTACTTC,CAIKGTGTSGQETQYF
few,TRBJ1-1,TRBV6-1,NA,TGTGCCAGCAGTGAAGAAACACCGGGGGGTGAAGCTTTCTTT,CASSEETPGGEAFF
many,TRBJ2-1,TRBV20-1,TRBD2,TGCAGTGCTAGCGGGCCGACTAGCGGGAGGGCCTTAGCCGATGAGCAGTTCTTC,CSASGPTSGRALADEQFF
NA,TRBJ2-1,TRBV4-1,TRBD2,TGCGCCAGCAGCCGCTTAGGGCGGGAGCACTCCTACAATGAGCAGTTCTTC,CASSRLGREHSYNEQFF
many,TRBJ2-7,TRBV3-1,NA,TGTGCCAGCAGCCTAGACCCGTACGAGCAGTACTTC,CASSLDPYEQYF
many,TRBJ2-1,TRBV15,NA,TGTGCCACCAGCAGAGATCTTGGAGATGAGCAGTTCTTC,CATSRDLGDEQFF
many,TRBJ2-5,TRBV12-3/TRBV12-4,TRBD1,TGTGCCAGCTCGAACACTGGGACAGGAGAGACCCAGTACTTC,CASSNTGTGETQYF
many,TRBJ2-1,TRBV19,TRBD2,TGTGCCAGTAGTATTTTTCTCTCGCGGGAGGTCTTCAATGAGCAGTTCTTC,CASSIFLSREVFNEQFF
many,TRBJ2-7,TRBV28,NA,TGTGCCACCGGTCCGGGACTTTGGGAGCAGTACTTC,CATGPGLWEQYF
many,TRBJ2-3,TRBV5-1,TRBD2,TGCGCCAGCACCCAAATCGGGGCGGGAGGGGGCACAGATACGCAGTATTTT,CASTQIGAGGGTDTQYF
few,TRBJ2-2,TRBV12-3/TRBV12-4,NA,TGTGCCAGCAGTCCGAGTTCCATCGGGGAGCTGTTTTTT,CASSPSSIGELFF
many,TRBJ1-5,TRBV29-1,NA,TGCAGCGCTGGGGGAAGCAATCAGCCCCAGCATTTT,CSAGGSNQPQHF
NA,TRBJ2-2,TRBV10-3,TRBD1,TGTGCCACGAATGACAGGGGTTCGGCCGGGGAGCTGTTTTTT,CATNDRGSAGELFF
many,TRBJ2-6,TRBV10-2,NA,TGCGCCAGCTGCCAGAACTCTGGGGCCAACGTCCTGACTTTC,CASCQNSGANVLTF
many,TRBJ2-1,TRBV5-1,TRBD2,TGCGCCAGCAGCTTGGGACTAGCGGGAGGGCGGAATGAGCAGTTCTTC,CASSLGLAGGRNEQFF
medium-sized,TRBJ1-2,TRBV13,NA,TGTGCCAGCAGCCCAAACCAGGACAGAACAAACTATGGCTACACCTTC,CASSPNQDRTNYGYTF
many,TRBJ2-1,TRBV3-1,TRBD2,TGTGCCAGCAGCTTGGGACTAGCGGGAGTCAATGAGCAGTTCTTC,CASSLGLAGVNEQFF
many,TRBJ2-3,TRBV5-1,NA,TGCGCCAGCAGCGACGGGGACCGAGATACGCAGTATTTT,CASSDGDRDTQYF
many,TRBJ2-2,TRBV5-1,NA,TGCGCCAGCAGCTTATCCGGGCGGGACACCGGGGAGCTGTTTTTT,CASSLSGRDTGELFF
many,TRBJ2-2,TRBV9,NA,TGTGCCAGCAGCGTATTTTCCGGGGAGCTGTTTTTT,CASSVFSGELFF
many,TRBJ2-7,TRBV5-1,NA,TGCGCCAGCGCGAGTGGGGGGCCGGGTACAGAGCAGTACTTC,CASASGGPGTEQYF
many,TRBJ2-7,TRBV5-1,NA,TGCGCCAGCAGCTTGGTTTTCGGGGGCGCGTACGACGAGCAGTACTTC,CASSLVFGGAYDEQYF